A selection of T cell receptor beta chains follows, all from one sample in a study of blood T cell repertoires in COVID-19. Data came from immunoSEQ multiplex PCR; TCRdb stores just in-frame clones and leaves some out. This table holds about 190,000 clones, around 79% found once. Input material: peripheral blood. The source of these receptors is a woman aged 70-85 years with acute or convalescent COVID-19. Each CDR3 is given with its conserved first and last residue.

V: TRBV19
J: TRBJ1-5
CDR3: CASSRGQGTWEAQHF

V: TRBV5-1
J: TRBJ1-1
CDR3: CASSPGFRSMNTEAFF

V: TRBV10-3
J: TRBJ2-2
CDR3: CAISPGLAGLGGELFF

V: TRBV5-5
J: TRBJ2-2
CDR3: CASSKGLANTGELFF

V: TRBV11-2
J: TRBJ2-1
CDR3: CASSFLSLAFDNEQFF

V: TRBV19
J: TRBJ1-1
CDR3: CASSIDRQTEAFF

V: TRBV30
J: TRBJ2-3
CDR3: CAWKDRGETDTQYF

V: TRBV3-1/TRBV3-2
J: TRBJ2-2
CDR3: CASTVRGLSTGELFF

V: TRBV19
J: TRBJ1-1
CDR3: CASTAGQTNTEAFF

V: TRBV7-8
J: TRBJ2-7
CDR3: CASSPLTAGGYEQYF

V: TRBV19
J: TRBJ1-4
CDR3: CASSMAGRGYATSATNEKLFF

V: TRBV3-1/TRBV3-2
J: TRBJ1-6
CDR3: CASSQEYSSQANSPLHF

V: TRBV2
J: TRBJ2-4
CDR3: CASSELDRVTKNIQYF

V: TRBV19
J: TRBJ1-6
CDR3: CASSRSGRWSYNSPLHF

V: TRBV5-1
J: TRBJ2-2
CDR3: CASSQTSNLSGELFF

V: TRBV24-1
J: TRBJ2-2
CDR3: CATGRQGGNTGELFF

V: TRBV20-1
J: TRBJ1-4
CDR3: CSASRTGQNEKLFF

V: TRBV19
J: TRBJ2-1
CDR3: CASSTQAHSYNEQFF

V: TRBV2
J: TRBJ2-5
CDR3: CASSAGHGGETQYF

V: TRBV2
J: TRBJ2-2
CDR3: CASSVQVGTGELFF

V: TRBV12-5
J: TRBJ1-1
CDR3: CASGLVPVDTEAFF

V: TRBV7-3
J: TRBJ1-1
CDR3: CASSLMRDTEAFF

V: TRBV30
J: TRBJ2-3
CDR3: CAWAGSTDTQYF

V: TRBV30
J: TRBJ2-2
CDR3: CAWSGLAGTETGELFF

V: TRBV11-3
J: TRBJ2-1
CDR3: CASSSQTSGRVNEQFF

V: TRBV28
J: TRBJ1-2
CDR3: CASSLGQGRVDYGYTF

V: TRBV7-3
J: TRBJ2-1
CDR3: CASSSGRLGYNEQFF